These T cell receptor beta chains were read from a single sample in a study of T cells in Graves' hyperthyroidism and ophthalmopathy. Each CDR3 protein is one row after TCRdb ran MiXCR on the multiplex PCR reads. The profile covers 340,000 or so distinct CDR3 sequences, with around 17% appearing a single time and around 34% taken by the ten largest. The sequenced sample consisted of blood. These receptors were obtained from a man aged 30-40 years with Graves' hyperthyroidism. Each CDR3 is given with its conserved first and last residue. D genes are given only for firm matches. Clone size, where shown, is once, few, many, or a class for clones that have expanded.

V	size	D	J	CDR3	DNA
TRBV20-1	many	TRBD1	TRBJ1-1	CSARLRGRTEAFF	TGCAGTGCTAGATTAAGGGGGCGGACTGAAGCTTTCTTT
TRBV29-1	.	.	TRBJ2-7	CSVTFRYEQYF	TGCAGCGTTACGTTTCGCTACGAGCAGTACTTC
TRBV27	.	.	TRBJ2-3	CASSLMGEDITDTQYF	TGTGCCAGCAGTTTGATGGGGGAGGATATCACAGATACGCAGTATTTT
TRBV6-2/TRBV6-3	many	TRBD1	TRBJ2-7	CASRDGDRANYEQYF	TGTGCCAGCAGAGACGGGGACAGGGCCAACTACGAGCAGTACTTC
TRBV11-2	.	.	TRBJ2-2	CASTRLGSRELFF	TGTGCCAGCACACGGCTTGGGTCCCGGGAGCTGTTTTTT
TRBV24-1	few	.	TRBJ2-1	CATSDEGTSIGNEQFF	TGTGCCACCAGTGATGAGGGGACTTCGATTGGCAATGAGCAGTTCTTC
TRBV5-1	many	.	TRBJ2-2	CASSLALAVPGELFF	TGCGCCAGCAGCTTGGCGCTAGCAGTTCCCGGGGAGCTGTTTTTT
TRBV27	.	TRBD1	TRBJ2-5	CASSEGDRDWETQYF	TGTGCCAGCAGTGAAGGGGACAGGGATTGGGAGACCCAGTACTTC
TRBV15	.	.	TRBJ1-1	CATSREVGHLTEAFF	TGTGCCACCAGCAGAGAGGTGGGACACCTCACTGAAGCTTTCTTT
TRBV4-1	few	TRBD1	TRBJ1-6	CASSQDTRGQGSPLHF	TGCGCCAGCAGCCAAGACACAAGGGGGCAGGGTTCACCCCTCCACTTT
TRBV7-9	.	TRBD2	TRBJ2-1	CAGSPPGLAGGYNEQFF	TGTGCCGGCAGCCCGCCGGGACTAGCGGGGGGGTACAATGAGCAGTTCTTC
TRBV30	many	.	TRBJ1-1	CAWSVLRTEAFF	TGTGCCTGGAGTGTACTCAGAACTGAAGCTTTCTTT